The 24 T cell receptor beta chains reported below all come from one sample, sequenced in a study of untreated major depressive disorder. Clones were sequenced by immunoSEQ multiplex PCR, and TCRdb holds only the in-frame ones, with some missing. The sample lists around 20,000 clones, about 93% occurring once. The sequencing input was CD4+ T cells from PBMCs. Every receptor here comes from a man aged 25-45 years in good health.

This sequence joins TRBV30 and TRBJ2-7, with a tentative D call TRBD2 (5 bases). In germline, CDR1 is GTSNPN, CDR2 SVGIG (reference sequence). The V and J ends lost 7 bases and 0 bases respectively, with 10 bases between them. The CDR3 totals 12 residues. The CDR3 here is CASGLYSYEQYF. CDR3 DNA sequence: TGTGCCTCCGGACTGTACTCCTACGAGCAGTACTTC.

In its sample, this clone was seen once. The DNA is omitted, as the CDR3 cannot be located on it reliably, and the CDR3 follows TCRdb's listing. The rearrangement joins TRBV30 to TRBJ2-7; TRBD1 is the table's D call and was not checked against the DNA. Germline CDR1 and CDR2: GTSNPN and SVGIG (reference sequence). Including both end residues, the CDR3 is 11 amino acids long. CDR3 sequence: CGVGQGNPRSF.

This clone showed up just a few times. The V call is TRBV5-1, the J call TRBJ2-5; 8 positions agree with TRBD2. This CDR3 has 14 residues. V lost 0 bases, J lost 3 bases, and 1 base stayed unmatched. In germline, CDR1 is SGHRS, CDR2 YFSETQ. DNA of the CDR3: TGCGCCAGCAGCTTGGGTAGCGGGAAAGAGACCCAGTACTTC. Amino acid sequence: CASSLGSGKETQYF.

The J gene is TRBJ2-7, the V gene TRBV5-6, with D hard to call. Germline V lookup: CDR1 SGHDT, CDR2 YYEEEE. CDR3 length: 11 residues. Trimming removed 3 bases at V and 3 bases at J, with 4 bases between. DNA for the CDR3: TGTGCCAGCAGCTATTTCTACGAGCAGTACTTC. It yields the protein CASSYFYEQYF.

The rearrangement joins TRBV19 to TRBJ2-7, with TRBD2 matching 7 bases. With 9 bases clipped from V and 7 bases from J, the junction kept 12 bases outside the gene matches. The CDR3 totals 13 residues. Germline assignment: CDR1 LNHDA and CDR2 SQIVND (reference sequence). The CDR3 bases are TGTGCCAGCCGGGAGGCCACCGGGAGGGAGCAGTACTTC. It is translated as CASREATGREQYF.

The chain couples TRBV27 to TRBJ2-2, with 9 bases identical to TRBD2. CDR1 and CDR2 (germline): MNHEY, SMNVEV (reference sequence). The V gene end was trimmed by 5 bases and the J gene end by 4 bases; junction bases not matched to a gene: 8. The CDR3 consists of 16 residues. The CDR3 DNA sequence: TGTGCCAGCAGTCCATGGGCAGCGGGGGGCACCGGGGAGCTGTTTTTT. Its protein is CASSPWAAGGTGELFF.

The J gene is TRBJ2-3, the V gene TRBV6-4; 11 bases line up with TRBD2. The CDR3 sequence is 15 residues long. Trimming removed 5 bases from V and 1 base from J; junction bases left unmatched: 2. The V gene's germline CDR1 is MRHNA and CDR2 SNTAGT. The CDR3 nucleotides are TGTGCCAGCAGTAAGACTAGCGGGGGCACAGATACGCAGTATTTT. Translated, it gives CASSKTSGGTDTQYF.

The chain is built from TRBV4-3 and TRBJ2-7; 10 bases map to TRBD1. This CDR3 is built from 17 residues. Germline CDR1 and CDR2: LGHNA and YSLEER. V lost 1 base to trimming and J lost 2 bases; unmatched junction nucleotides: 8. CDR3 sequence reads: CASSQVPTGTGAYEQYF. The CDR3 DNA follows: TGCGCCAGCAGCCAAGTCCCAACCGGGACAGGGGCCTACGAGCAGTACTTC.

V gene TRBV5-1 combines with J gene TRBJ2-3, with 12 bases that match TRBD2. The CDR3 spans 15 residues. Germline CDR1 and CDR2: SGHRS and YFSETQ. V dropped 3 bases and J dropped 6; count of bases not matched to a gene: 5. CDR3 in amino acids: CASSSTSGSPDTQYF. Written as DNA, the CDR3 is TGCGCCAGCAGCTCGACTAGCGGGAGCCCCGATACGCAGTATTTT.

This clone has a single count. The rearrangement joins TRBV5-1 to TRBJ2-1, with TRBD1 as a possible D gene (5 bases). The V gene's germline CDR1 is SGHRS and CDR2 YFSETQ. The CDR3 extends over 13 amino acids. V lost 6 bases to trimming and J lost 6 bases, with 13 bases between them. CDR3 bases: TGCGCCAGCAACATACAAGGGGCCAATGAGCAGTTCTTC. This codes for CASNIQGANEQFF. The full variable domain, completed using reference TRBV5-1 and TRBJ2-1, is KAGVTQTPRYLIKTRGQQVTLSCSPISGHRSVSWYQQTPGQGLQFLFEYFSETQRNKGNFPGRFSGRQFSNSRSEMNVSTLELGDSALYLCASNIQGANEQFFGPGTRLTVL.

The genes are TRBV7-9 and TRBJ2-7, with D possibly matching TRBD2 (5 bases). Trimming removed 5 bases from V and 3 bases from J, with 23 bases in between. This CDR3 has 17 residues. Germline-derived CDR1 and CDR2 are SEHNR and FQNEAQ (reference sequence). For the CDR3, the DNA is TGTGCCAGCAGCCATAAGCCCGGGGAGTTCCGCTTCTACGAGCAGTACTTC. Translation gives CASSHKPGEFRFYEQYF.

The chain couples TRBV7-2 to TRBJ2-1; D unresolved. The CDR3 covers 15 residues. V lost 1 base and J 12 bases, leaving 19 bases between the germline ends. The V gene's germline CDR1 is SGHTA and CDR2 FQGNSA. The CDR3 DNA reads as TGTGCCAGCAGCTTAGGGGCGTCTACCCAGGCGGTGCAGTTCTTC. It yields the protein CASSLGASTQAVQFF.

For this clone: At the DNA level, this CDR3 is encoded by other sequences in the same sample as well. The chain is built from TRBV9 and TRBJ2-3; 11 bases line up with TRBD2. V gave up 2 bases and J gave up 3 bases; unmatched junction bases: 2. Germline V gene sequence: CDR1 SGDLS, CDR2 YYNGEE. The CDR3 has 15 amino acids. The CDR3 region has the DNA TGTGCCAGCAGCGTTAGCGGGAGGGTTACAGATACGCAGTATTTT. It encodes CASSVSGRVTDTQYF. Together with reference TRBV9 and TRBJ2-3, the CDR3 gives the full variable domain: DSGVTQTPKHLITATGQRVTLRCSPRSGDLSVYWYQQSLDQGLQFLIQYYNGEERAKGNILERFSAQQFPDLHSELNLSSLELGDSALYFCASSVSGRVTDTQYFGPGTRLTVL.

V and J are TRBV4-1 and TRBJ2-7, with 9 bases matching TRBD1. This CDR3 is built from 17 residues. Trimming took 0 bases from V and 2 from J; bases not matched to a gene: 8. Germline V gene lookup returns CDR1 MGHRA and CDR2 YSYEKL. The CDR3 sequence: CASSQDPRQGVPYEQYF. CDR3 coding DNA: TGCGCCAGCAGCCAAGACCCCAGACAGGGGGTTCCCTACGAGCAGTACTTC.

This clone was observed a handful of times. The junction shows a germline mismatch at one end, possibly a read error. V gene TRBV2 combines with J gene TRBJ1-1; no firm D call. The germline CDR1 and CDR2 sequences are SNHLY and FYNNEI. CDR3 length equals 10 residues. The DNA for the CDR3 is TGTGCCAGCAGTGAAGCTAAGGAGGTCTTT. Translation: CASSEAKEVF.

V is TRBV5-1 and J is TRBJ2-4; D gene ambiguous. Per the germline V gene, CDR1 is SGHRS and CDR2 is YFSETQ. Trimming shortened V by 0 bases and J by 5 bases, and 15 bases separated the two germline ends. The CDR3 loop spans 16 amino acids. The CDR3 DNA is TGCGCCAGCAGCTTGGGGCACGGAACTCTAGAAAACATTCAGTACTTC. Its translation: CASSLGHGTLENIQYF.

In regard to this clone: In the same sample, other DNA sequences code for this CDR3. The chain is built from TRBV10-3 and TRBJ2-7, with D perhaps matching TRBD1 (5 bases). Germline values: CDR1 ENHRY, CDR2 SYGVKD. With 4 bases removed from V and 3 bases from J, the gap between germline ends came to 7 bases. This CDR3 region has 12 residues. The CDR3 region has the DNA TGTGCCATCAGTGGCCAGGGCTACGAGCAGTACTTC. This translates into CAISGQGYEQYF.

V and J are TRBV2 and TRBJ1-5; TRBD1 matches 8 bases. With V trimmed by 6 bases and J by 4 bases, 11 bases remained unmatched. Germline assignment: CDR1 SNHLY and CDR2 FYNNEI. The CDR3 loop spans 16 amino acids. CDR3 nucleotides: TGTGCCAGCAGGGTCGGGACAGGAGGCTTGAATCAGCCCCAGCATTTT. It specifies CASRVGTGGLNQPQHF.

The chain employs TRBV6-5 and TRBJ1-5; tentative D call: TRBD1 (6 bases). Germline V gene data show CDR1 as MNHEY and CDR2 as SVGAGI. With 5 bases removed from V and 7 bases from J, the gap between germline ends came to 15 bases. This CDR3 is 14 amino acids long. CDR3 sequence: CASSANRVKQPQHF. The CDR3 region has the DNA TGTGCCAGCAGTGCCAACAGGGTAAAGCAGCCCCAGCATTTT.

A single count supports this clone. V and J are TRBV2 and TRBJ2-7; 8 nucleotides match TRBD1. J was trimmed by 12 bases and V by 6 bases; bases with no gene match: 7. The germline V gene encodes CDR1 SNHLY and CDR2 FYNNEI. The CDR3 loop spans 11 amino acids. CDR3 amino acids: CASSEPGQAYF. CDR3 DNA sequence: TGTGCCAGCAGCGAACCGGGACAGGCGTACTTC. The full variable domain, its missing parts supplied by reference TRBV2 and TRBJ2-7, is EPEVTQTPSHQVTQMGQEVILRCVPISNHLYFYWYRQILGQKVEFLVSFYNNEISEKSEIFDDQFSVERPDGSNFTLKIRSTKLEDSAMYFCASSEPGQAYFGPGTRLTVT.

CDR3 sequence reads: CASSESTDTQYF. In DNA, the CDR3 is TGTGCCAGCAGTGAAAGCACAGATACGCAGTATTTT. This rearrangement joins TRBV2 to TRBJ2-3, with unresolved D. CDR1 and CDR2 (germline): SNHLY, FYNNEI. V was cut by 2 bases and J by 0 bases, with 0 bases left in between. CDR3 length: 12 amino acids.

The genes are TRBV4-3 and TRBJ1-4, with D possibly matching TRBD1 (5 bases). This CDR3 has 14 residues. Looked up from germline, CDR1 is LGHNA and CDR2 is YSLEER. V was shortened by 0 bases and J by 6 bases, with 8 bases between the two germline ends. CDR3 coding DNA: TGCGCCAGCAGCCAAGATCTGGGGGATGAAAAACTGTTTTTT. The encoded protein is CASSQDLGDEKLFF.

The chain carries TRBV18 and TRBJ2-6, with D perhaps assigned TRBD1 or TRBD2 (7 bases each). V shed 3 bases and J shed 2 bases, with 14 bases lying between them. The CDR3 contains 17 residues. CDR1 and CDR2 (germline): KGHSH, LQKENI. The CDR3, as DNA: TGTGCCAGCTCACCGGGAGGGGGCGCTACTGGGGCCAACGTCCTGACTTTC. Its translation: CASSPGGGATGANVLTF.

This chain links TRBV11-2 with TRBJ2-7; D is perhaps TRBD1 or TRBD2 (5 bases each). CDR1 SGHAT and CDR2 FQNNGV come from the germline V gene. The CDR3 is 15 amino acids. The V end lost 6 bases, the J end lost 2 bases, and 17 bases lay between the germline ends. The CDR3 is CASRSIRRGAYEQYF. CDR3 DNA sequence: TGTGCCAGCAGGTCGATCCGCCGAGGGGCCTACGAGCAGTACTTC.